Below are 30 T cell receptor beta chains sequenced from a single sample in a study of prognosis after radiotherapy for stage I lung cancer. Template was genomic DNA; TCR beta CDR3 amplified in two multiplex PCR rounds. Specific primers for each TRBV and TRBJ gene were what first-round PCR used. TCRdb redid the calling of the multiplex PCR reads with MiXCR, one entry per CDR3 protein. Of about 36,000 distinct CDR3 sequences detected, about 31% appear once; the ten largest clones hold roughly a quarter. The sample was PBMCs, taken before or after stereotactic body radiation therapy (not recorded which). The receptor set was obtained from a donor aged 50 or older with non-small cell lung cancer.

This chain uses TRBV6-5 with TRBJ1-1; D is unclear. The CDR3 has 15 amino acids. Germline V gives CDR1 MNHEY, CDR2 SVGAGI. Trimming removed 4 bases from V and 1 base from J, with 13 bases in between. The CDR3 spells CASSSLGQANTEAFF. CDR3 bases: TGTGCCAGCAGTTCCCTCGGCCAGGCGAACACTGAAGCTTTCTTT.

In regard to this clonotype: A much larger clone lies a single base off, so this may be a read error. The chain joins TRBV20-1 to TRBJ2-6; the D is unclear. V was clipped by 0 bases and J by 0 bases, with 12 bases between them. The CDR3 consists of 17 residues. CDR1 is DFQATT and CDR2 is SNEGSKA in the germline V gene (reference sequence). For the CDR3, the DNA is TGCAGTGCTAGAGACCGGTCACTCCTCTCTGGGGCCAACGTCCTGACTTTC. Amino acid sequence: CSARDRSLLSGANVLTF.

For the CDR3, the DNA is TGTGCCAGCAGCTTATTCGGCTTATCTTCCTACGAGCAGTACTTC. Amino acid sequence: CASSLFGLSSYEQYF. The chain joins TRBV11-2 to TRBJ2-7, with D uncertain. Trimming removed 2 bases at V and 1 base at J, with 12 bases between. CDR3 length: 15 residues. Germline CDR1 and CDR2: SGHAT and FQNNGV.

This clonotype was observed at least ten times. The chain is built from TRBV7-3 and TRBJ2-2; TRBD1 matches 8 bases. The CDR3 has 15 amino acids. The ends lost 1 base at V and 4 bases at J; junction bases unmatched: 2. CDR1 is SGHTA, CDR2 FQGTGA, per germline. The CDR3 reads CASSLRDRGTGELFF. CDR3 in DNA: TGTGCCAGCAGCTTAAGAGACAGGGGCACCGGGGAGCTGTTTTTT.

On this clonotype: A much larger clonotype is one base distant, so this may be a read error. The CDR3 nucleotides read TGCGGCGCCCCTCGGGGGGGCTATAGCTCCTACGAGCAGTACTTC. Translation: CGAPRGGYSSYEQYF. The chain links TRBV29-1 to TRBJ2-7, with 8 bases identical to TRBD2. This CDR3 is 15 amino acids long. Germline CDR1 is SQVTM and CDR2 is ANQGSEA.

This clonotype was seen at least ten times. Given a much more abundant clone one base away, this may be a read error. CDR3 protein: CASSSSTGFGDTEAFF. The CDR3 DNA sequence: TGTGCCAGCAGTTCCTCAACAGGATTCGGGGACACTGAAGCTTTCTTT. V usage is TRBV6-2 or TRBV6-3 and J usage is TRBJ1-1; perhaps TRBD1 as D (5 bases). The CDR3 extends over 16 amino acids. From germline, CDR1 is MNHEY and CDR2 SVGEGT. V was trimmed by 4 bases and J by 3 bases, leaving 18 bases between them.

By sample fraction, this clonotype is medium-sized. This chain links TRBV6-1 with TRBJ2-7; 12 bases are a match to TRBD1. CDR1 is MNHNS, CDR2 SASEGT, per germline. V lost 2 bases, J lost 5 bases, and 16 bases stayed unmatched. The CDR3 spans 19 residues. CDR3 bases: TGTGCCAGCAGTGAACGGGCCCCGGGACAGGGGGCTCCATTGGACGAGCAGTACTTC. It translates to CASSERAPGQGAPLDEQYF.

Concerning this clonotype: This likely came from a read error, as a far larger clone is one base away. The chain recombines TRBV7-9 with TRBJ2-7; the D is unclear. Trimming took 2 bases from V and 2 from J, leaving 4 bases between them. Germline CDR1 reads SEHNR; CDR2 reads FQNEAQ (reference sequence). This CDR3 region has 12 residues. CDR3 nucleotide sequence: TGTGCCAGCAGCTTATGTACCTACGAGCAGTACTTC. Encoded protein: CASSLCTYEQYF.

The chain carries TRBV2 and TRBJ2-3; 10 bases match TRBD2. With 9 bases clipped from V and 5 bases from J, the junction kept 14 bases outside the gene matches. This CDR3 is 16 amino acids long. The germline gives CDR1 SNHLY, CDR2 FYNNEI. In DNA, the CDR3 is TGTGCCAGTAACTCGGGGAGCGGGGGGGCCCAAGATACGCAGTATTTT. Residues: CASNSGSGGAQDTQYF.

This clonotype was found many times. The genes are TRBV20-1 and TRBJ1-2; D is undetermined. V was shortened by 2 bases and J by 3 bases, with 10 bases between the two germline ends. CDR1 and CDR2 from the germline V gene are DFQATT and SNEGSKA (reference sequence). The CDR3 has 13 amino acids. The CDR3 DNA reads TGCAGTGCTAGAAGTATCGACCACTATGGCTACACCTTC. Translation: CSARSIDHYGYTF.

The rearrangement uses TRBV20-1 and TRBJ2-2; D might be TRBD2 (6 bases). Trimming stripped 0 bases from V and 5 bases from J, with 16 bases between. This CDR3 comprises 16 residues. The germline gives CDR1 DFQATT, CDR2 SNEGSKA (reference sequence). This CDR3 is CSARDGVGGRTGELFF. As DNA, the CDR3 is TGCAGTGCTAGAGATGGGGTGGGGGGTCGTACCGGGGAGCTGTTTTTT.

This clonotype has a count of ten or more. The chain uses TRBV19 and TRBJ1-2; the D gene is possibly TRBD1 (5 bases). The CDR3 length is 14 residues. Germline-derived CDR1 and CDR2 are LNHDA and SQIVND (reference sequence). The ends were cut back, 3 bases at V and 6 bases at J, with 14 bases in the middle. For the CDR3, the DNA is TGTGCCAGTAGTATTTCCGGGGGTACTGATGGCTACACCTTC. It is translated as CASSISGGTDGYTF.

Ten or more counts support this clonotype. The V and J genes are TRBV30 and TRBJ2-1; 8 bases map to TRBD2. Germline V gene lookup returns CDR1 GTSNPN and CDR2 SVGIG (reference sequence). There are 16 residues in the CDR3. Trimming took 2 bases from V and 10 from J; bases not matched to a gene: 16. The chain's CDR3 is CAWSPWEAAGVEEQFF. In DNA, the CDR3 is TGTGCCTGGAGTCCCTGGGAGGCAGCGGGGGTTGAGGAGCAGTTCTTC.

As to this clonotype: One junction end disagrees with the germline gene, perhaps due to a read error. This chain links TRBV12-3 or TRBV12-4 with TRBJ2-6, with D tentatively TRBD2 (6 bases). The CDR3 loop spans 17 amino acids. The CDR3 DNA reads as TGTGCCAGCAGGGATACTGTGCCCAGCGGCGGGGCCAACGTCCTTACTTTC. It yields the protein CASRDTVPSGGANVLTF.

The table lists this clonotype with many counts. This chain connects TRBV5-1 to TRBJ2-7, with TRBD2 as a possible D gene (6 bases). The germline CDR1 and CDR2 sequences are SGHRS and YFSETQ. V lost 2 bases, J lost 0 bases, and 15 bases lay in between. The CDR3 loop spans 16 amino acids. CDR3 sequence reads: CASSFFLGGSSYEQYF. DNA of the CDR3: TGCGCCAGCAGCTTCTTTTTGGGGGGTAGCTCCTACGAGCAGTACTTC. Combining the CDR3 with reference TRBV5-1 and TRBJ2-7 gives the whole variable domain KAGVTQTPRYLIKTRGQQVTLSCSPISGHRSVSWYQQTPGQGLQFLFEYFSETQRNKGNFPGRFSGRQFSNSRSEMNVSTLELGDSALYLCASSFFLGGSSYEQYFGPGTRLTVT.

This clonotype was seen repeatedly, ten times or more. J is TRBJ2-1 and V is TRBV11-2; D possibly uses TRBD1 or TRBD2 (7 bases each). This CDR3 region has 15 residues. Germline V gene data show CDR1 as SGHAT and CDR2 as FQNNGV. The V and J ends lost 0 bases and 7 bases respectively, with 13 bases between them. The CDR3 sequence is CASSLDQGGYNEQFF. DNA for the CDR3: TGTGCCAGCAGCTTAGATCAGGGGGGGTATAATGAGCAGTTCTTC.

There are many counts of this clonotype. The chain combines TRBV6-1 with TRBJ1-2; D gene unclear. V shed 5 bases and J shed 4 bases, with 11 bases lying between them. Looked up from germline, CDR1 is MNHNS and CDR2 is SASEGT. The CDR3 contains 13 residues. Here the CDR3 reads CASSPRPPYGYTF. DNA for the CDR3: TGTGCCAGCAGTCCCAGGCCCCCCTATGGCTACACCTTC.

This clonotype was observed many times. J is TRBJ2-1 and V is TRBV7-8; TRBD2 matches 8 bases. V lost 6 bases, J lost 8 bases, and 6 bases stayed unmatched. The CDR3 consists of 13 residues. Germline V gene sequence: CDR1 SGHVS, CDR2 FQNEAQ. The CDR3, as DNA: TGTGCCAGCAGTTCAGCGGGGGAGGATGAGCAGTTCTTC. It is translated as CASSSAGEDEQFF.

Concerning this clonotype: Sequence at one end of the junction differs from germline and may be a read error. The rearrangement uses TRBV15 and TRBJ2-1, with TRBD1 matching over 9 bases. Germline V CDR1 and CDR2: LNHNV, YYDKDF (reference sequence). This CDR3 spans 16 amino acids. The CDR3 coding sequence is TGTGCCACCAGCAGAGACCCGGGACAGGGTTGCAATGAGAAGTTCTTC. Translation gives CATSRDPGQGCNEKFF. Using reference TRBV15 and TRBJ2-1 for the parts outside the CDR3, the full variable domain is DAMVIQNPRYQVTQFGKPVTLSCSQTLNHNVMYWYQQKSSQAPKLLFHYYDKDFNNEADTPDNFQSRRPNTSFCFLDIRSPGLGDTAMYLCATSRDPGQGCNEKFFGPGTRLTVL.

Remarks on this clonotype: One end of the junction varies from germline; a read error may be responsible. V gene TRBV19 combines with J gene TRBJ2-1, with D possibly called TRBD1 or TRBD2 (5 bases each). This CDR3 is 18 amino acids long. CDR1 and CDR2 (germline): LNHDA, SQIVND (reference sequence). This chain's CDR3 is CVSRKGRCSSGPNNEQFF. The CDR3 DNA is TGTGTCAGTAGGAAGGGTAGGTGTTCGTCGGGGCCTAACAATGAGCAGTTCTTC.

This clonotype showed up many times. The V and J genes are TRBV20-1 and TRBJ1-1; TRBD1 matches 7 bases. V lost 6 bases to trimming and J lost 1 base; unmatched junction nucleotides: 11. The CDR3 has 15 residues. CDR1 and CDR2 from the germline V gene are DFQATT and SNEGSKA (reference sequence). CDR3 DNA sequence: TGCAGTGCGCCGAGGAGGGGGCGAGGGAACACTGAAGCTTTCTTT. It encodes CSAPRRGRGNTEAFF.

Worth noting for this clonotype: A single base is all that separates this from a far larger clone, so a read error is likely. This chain links TRBV6-8 with TRBJ1-5; no clear D gene. The germline V gene encodes CDR1 MNHGY and CDR2 SAAAGT. The CDR3 is 15 amino acids. Trimming took off 7 bases at V and 6 bases at J, with 19 bases between the two ends. In DNA, the CDR3 is TGTGCCAGCACTAAAGACGATTGCCCACTTCAGCCCCAGCATTTT. Its protein is CASTKDDCPLQPQHF.

This clonotype was detected many times. The V and J genes are TRBV3-1 and TRBJ1-3, with D unresolved. This CDR3 comprises 15 residues. The germline gives CDR1 LGHDT, CDR2 YNNKEL (reference sequence). V was pared by 2 bases and J by 0 bases, with 8 bases between. The CDR3 loop is CASSQNPGSGNTIYF. The CDR3 DNA reads as TGTGCCAGCAGCCAAAATCCAGGCTCTGGAAACACCATATATTTT.

About this clonotype itself: A far larger clone is one nucleotide away, so this likely arose from a read error. J is TRBJ2-7 and V is TRBV9; D might be TRBD2 (5 bases). Germline CDR1 reads SGDLS; CDR2 reads YYNGEE. V lost 4 bases, J lost 7 bases, and 21 bases lay in between. The CDR3 has 15 amino acids. CDR3 in amino acids: CASSPSRGRYNEQYF. The CDR3 DNA is TGTGCCAGCAGCCCCAGCAGAGGGCGCTACAATGAGCAGTACTTC.

This clonotype was recorded at least ten times. The chain carries TRBV24-1 and TRBJ1-5; D may be TRBD1 (6 bases). The germline V gene has CDR1 KGHDR and CDR2 SFDVKD. This CDR3 is 15 amino acids long. Trimming cost V 6 bases and J 2 bases, with 13 bases left between them. Here the CDR3 reads CATSTGGLGNQPQHF. The CDR3 coding sequence is TGTGCCACCAGTACGGGGGGCTTGGGCAATCAGCCCCAGCATTTT.

Many counts were recorded for this clonotype. CDR3 amino acids: CASSFGGARVEAFF. Here the CDR3 DNA reads TGTGCCAGCAGCTTTGGAGGGGCAAGGGTTGAAGCTTTCTTT. This chain links TRBV7-2 with TRBJ1-1; D might be TRBD1 (5 bases). Per germline, CDR1 SGHTA and CDR2 FQGNSA. V lost 3 bases to trimming and J lost 7 bases, with 15 bases between them. The CDR3 extends over 14 amino acids.

This clonotype was observed a single time. A read error may be the cause here, since a much bigger clone is one base away. The V and J genes are TRBV5-4 and TRBJ2-2, with D hard to call. The V and J ends lost 0 bases and 6 bases respectively, with 12 bases between them. CDR3 length: 15 amino acids. Germline V gene sequence: CDR1 SGHNT, CDR2 YYREEE (reference sequence). The chain's CDR3 is CASSLGWVSAGELFF. DNA for the CDR3: TGTGCCAGCAGCTTGGGATGGGTGTCCGCCGGGGAGCTGTTTTTT.

This clonotype was recorded once. The CDR3 DNA sequence: TGTGCCAGCAGTTACCCGGGGGTCGCCAACTATGGCTACACCTTC. This gives the protein CASSYPGVANYGYTF. V and J are TRBV6-9 and TRBJ1-2, with TRBD1 as a possible D gene (5 bases). The CDR3 covers 15 residues. The V end was cut by 3 bases, the J end by 2 bases, with 13 bases between. Germline V lookup: CDR1 MNHGY, CDR2 SVAAGI.

This clonotype is judged medium-sized. This rearrangement joins TRBV6-4 to TRBJ1-2; D unresolved. The germline CDR1 and CDR2 sequences are MRHNA and SNTAGT. Trimming removed 7 bases from V and 4 bases from J, with 10 bases in between. This CDR3 spans 12 amino acids. The CDR3 protein is CASMALGYGYTF. CDR3 coding DNA: TGTGCCAGCATGGCGTTGGGCTATGGCTACACCTTC.

This clonotype was counted ten times or more. This rearrangement joins TRBV7-9 to TRBJ1-1; D gene ambiguous. From germline, CDR1 is SEHNR and CDR2 FQNEAQ (reference sequence). CDR3 size: 14 residues. V lost 1 base to trimming and J lost 4 bases, with 10 bases between them. The DNA of the CDR3 is TGTGCCAGCAGCTTAGTTTTGGAGGGCACTGAAGCTTTCTTT. It yields the protein CASSLVLEGTEAFF.